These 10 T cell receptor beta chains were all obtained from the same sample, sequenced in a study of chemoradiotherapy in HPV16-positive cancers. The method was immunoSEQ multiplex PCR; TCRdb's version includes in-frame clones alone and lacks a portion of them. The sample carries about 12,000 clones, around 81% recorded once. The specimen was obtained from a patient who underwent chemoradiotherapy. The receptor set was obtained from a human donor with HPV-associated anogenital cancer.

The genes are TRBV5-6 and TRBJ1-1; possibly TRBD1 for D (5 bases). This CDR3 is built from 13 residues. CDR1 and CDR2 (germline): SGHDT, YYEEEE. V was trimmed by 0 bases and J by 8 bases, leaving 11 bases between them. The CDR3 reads CASSLVDSPEAFF. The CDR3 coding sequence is TGTGCCAGCAGCTTGGTAGACAGCCCAGAAGCTTTCTTT.

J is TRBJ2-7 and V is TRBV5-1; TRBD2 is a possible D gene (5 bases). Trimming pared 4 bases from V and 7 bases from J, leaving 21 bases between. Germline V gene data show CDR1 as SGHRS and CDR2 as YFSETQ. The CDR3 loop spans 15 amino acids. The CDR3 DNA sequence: TGCGCCAGCAGCCCGGACTCTAGGATCCCTTCGGAGCAGTACTTC. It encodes CASSPDSRIPSEQYF.

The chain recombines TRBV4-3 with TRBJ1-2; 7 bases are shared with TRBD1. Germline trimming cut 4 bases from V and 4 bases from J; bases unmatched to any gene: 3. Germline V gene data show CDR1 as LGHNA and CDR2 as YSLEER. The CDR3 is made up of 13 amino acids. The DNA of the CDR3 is TGCGCCAGCAGCCGGGGACAGCGCTATGGCTACACCTTC. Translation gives CASSRGQRYGYTF.

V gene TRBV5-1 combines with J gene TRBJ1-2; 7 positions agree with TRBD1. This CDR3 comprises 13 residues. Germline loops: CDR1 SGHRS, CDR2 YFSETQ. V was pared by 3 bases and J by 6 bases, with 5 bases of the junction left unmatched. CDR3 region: CASSSETGDGYTF. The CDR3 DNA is TGCGCCAGCAGCTCCGAAACAGGGGATGGCTACACCTTC.

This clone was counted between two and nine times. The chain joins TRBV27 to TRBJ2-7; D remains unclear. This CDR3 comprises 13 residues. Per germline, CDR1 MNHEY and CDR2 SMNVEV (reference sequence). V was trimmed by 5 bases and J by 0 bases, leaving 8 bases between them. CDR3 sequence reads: CASSRQFSYEQYF. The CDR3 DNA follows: TGTGCCAGCAGTAGGCAGTTCTCCTACGAGCAGTACTTC.

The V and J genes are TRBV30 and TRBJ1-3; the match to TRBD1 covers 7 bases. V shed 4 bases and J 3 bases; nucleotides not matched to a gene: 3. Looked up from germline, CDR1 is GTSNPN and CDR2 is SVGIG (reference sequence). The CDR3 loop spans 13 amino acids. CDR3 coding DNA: TGTGCCTGGACAGGGGGTCGTGGAAACACCATATATTTT. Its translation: CAWTGGRGNTIYF.

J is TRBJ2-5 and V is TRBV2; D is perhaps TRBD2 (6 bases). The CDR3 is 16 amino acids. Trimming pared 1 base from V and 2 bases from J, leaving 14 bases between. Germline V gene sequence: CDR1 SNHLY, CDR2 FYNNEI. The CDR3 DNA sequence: TGTGCCAGCAGTGAAGAGGCGTCTAGCGCACAAGAGACCCAGTACTTC. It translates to CASSEEASSAQETQYF.

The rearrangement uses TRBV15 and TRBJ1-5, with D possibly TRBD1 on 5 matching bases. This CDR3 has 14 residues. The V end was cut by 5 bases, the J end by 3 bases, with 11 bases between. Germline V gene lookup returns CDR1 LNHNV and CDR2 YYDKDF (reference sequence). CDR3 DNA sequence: TGTGCCACCAGCGCCGACAGAAACAATCAGCCCCAGCATTTT. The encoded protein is CATSADRNNQPQHF.

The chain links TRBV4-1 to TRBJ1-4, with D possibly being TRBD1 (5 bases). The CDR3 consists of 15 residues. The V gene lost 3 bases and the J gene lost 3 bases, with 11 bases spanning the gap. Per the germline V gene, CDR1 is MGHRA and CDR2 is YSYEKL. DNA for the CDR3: TGCGCCAGCAGCCAGGGACCAGCATCTAATGAAAAACTGTTTTTT. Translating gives CASSQGPASNEKLFF.

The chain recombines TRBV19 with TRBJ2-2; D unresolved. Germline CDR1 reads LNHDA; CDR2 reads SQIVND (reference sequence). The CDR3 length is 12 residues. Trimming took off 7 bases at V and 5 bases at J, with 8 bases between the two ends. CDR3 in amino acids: CASTPVTGELFF. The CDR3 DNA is TGTGCCAGTACTCCCGTTACCGGGGAGCTGTTTTTT. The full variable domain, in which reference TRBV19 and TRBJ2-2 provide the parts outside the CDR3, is DGGITQSPKYLFRKEGQNVTLSCEQNLNHDAMYWYRQDPGQGLRLIYYSQIVNDFQKGDIAEGYSVSREKKESFPLTVTSAQKNPTAFYLCASTPVTGELFFGEGSRLTVL.